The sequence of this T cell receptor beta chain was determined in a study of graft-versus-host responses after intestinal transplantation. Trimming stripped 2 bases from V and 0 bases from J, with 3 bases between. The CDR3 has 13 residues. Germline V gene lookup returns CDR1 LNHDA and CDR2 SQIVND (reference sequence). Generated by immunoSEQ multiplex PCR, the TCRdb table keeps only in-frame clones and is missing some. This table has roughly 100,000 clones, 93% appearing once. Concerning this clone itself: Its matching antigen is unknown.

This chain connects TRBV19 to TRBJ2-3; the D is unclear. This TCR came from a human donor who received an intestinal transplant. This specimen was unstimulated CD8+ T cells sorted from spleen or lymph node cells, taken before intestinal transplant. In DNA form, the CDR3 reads TGTGCCAGTAGTATATGGAGCACAGATACGCAGTATTTT. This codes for CASSIWSTDTQYF.